A selection of T cell receptor beta chains follows, all from one sample in a study of neurological immune-mediated disorders. MiXCR, applied by TCRdb to the 5' RACE reads, yields one record per CDR3 protein. The sample records roughly 67,000 distinct CDR3 sequences, around 4% being singletons. The sample was PBMCs. These receptors were taken from a man in his fifties with multiple sclerosis. CDR3s leave out the opening cysteine and the closing phenylalanine or tryptophan. Some rows have no size entry. The others give once, few or many, or a class for an expanded clone.

V	size	J	CDR3
TRBV4-3	many	TRBJ1-1	ASSQAAEAF
TRBV7-6	.	TRBJ1-5	ASSPGQDNQPQN
TRBV7-8	few	TRBJ2-1	ASSKDRSYNEQF
TRBV10-3	many	TRBJ1-6	AISVQNNSPLH
TRBV6-1	.	TRBJ2-3	ASRLAGGPTDTQY
TRBV18	many	TRBJ1-2	ASSVREESGYT
TRBV20-1	many	TRBJ1-2	SAHQGRVGYGYT
TRBV6-2/TRBV6-3	many	TRBJ2-6	ASRSSGANVLT
TRBV7-2	many	TRBJ1-2	ASSLRGDRLNYGYT
TRBV5-1	many	TRBJ1-5	ASSLEGGGGNQPQH
TRBV24-1	few	TRBJ2-2	ATSEGLAGWLNTGELF
TRBV2	many	TRBJ1-6	ASRTEGSPLH
TRBV5-1	many	TRBJ1-2	ASSLAGAHINYGYT
TRBV5-1	many	TRBJ2-1	ASSRGGRSYNEQF
TRBV29-1	many	TRBJ2-1	SVAPGRDEQF
TRBV6-5	many	TRBJ2-3	ASSLRRGTDTQY
TRBV5-1	many	TRBJ2-3	ASSLGGEDTQY
TRBV20-1	.	TRBJ1-1	SARDGGAPRPEAF
TRBV5-6	many	TRBJ1-2	ASSGQGQQSYGYT
TRBV7-9	few	TRBJ1-4	ASSFLLPGDGRRNEKLF
TRBV7-9	many	TRBJ1-1	ASSLKAGQGNTEAF
TRBV27	many	TRBJ1-6	ASSLSGRIAGNSPLH
TRBV7-2	many	TRBJ1-1	ASSLISRAGEAF
TRBV7-2	many	TRBJ2-6	ASSLGQYYSGANVLT
TRBV5-1	many	TRBJ1-5	ASSLDPNQPQH
TRBV12-3/TRBV12-4	many	TRBJ2-1	ASSLTGQF
TRBV6-1	many	TRBJ1-1	ASSDLGQGKTEAF
TRBV5-1	many	TRBJ1-2	ASSLAGQVVSYT
TRBV5-1	many	TRBJ2-1	ASSFGVSSSYNEQF
TRBV11-2	many	TRBJ2-5	ASSAGTAIQETQY
TRBV20-1	many	TRBJ1-2	SARTGDWSGYT
TRBV5-1	many	TRBJ2-2	ASSFLGLDGELF
TRBV11-2	many	TRBJ1-3	ASSLDFSGNTIY
TRBV12-3/TRBV12-4	few	TRBJ2-3	ASSFLGPSTDTQY
TRBV27	many	TRBJ2-7	ASSPKGTANYEQY
TRBV7-9	many	TRBJ1-1	ASSLVGTGGEAF
TRBV18	.	TRBJ2-2	VSSPPVPGSPTGELF